This T cell receptor (beta chain) was recovered during a study of T cells in Graves' hyperthyroidism and ophthalmopathy. Amplification of TCR beta CDR3 regions used RNA as the template. TCR CDR3 regions were first amplified by RT-PCR with HTBI primers. MiXCR, applied by TCRdb to the multiplex PCR reads, yields one record per CDR3 protein. The sample lists 530,000 or so distinct CDR3 sequences, approximately 25% occurring once. The study based diagnoses on clinical symptoms, serum thyroxine and TRAb, thyroid ultrasound and orbital computed tomography. Each 10 ml fresh peripheral blood draw supplied the PBMCs. Whole-study results and caveats: Ophthalmopathy cases were set apart from stable hyperthyroidism by a 13 V-J model.

This clonotype was observed a handful of times. As yet, its antigen is unknown. Germline assignment: CDR1 DFQATT and CDR2 SNEGSKA (reference sequence). This CDR3 spans 14 amino acids. This chain links TRBV20-1 with TRBJ1-1; the D gene is possibly TRBD1 (5 bases). This sequence was found in a woman aged 25 to 39 with Graves' ophthalmopathy. Material: blood. In nucleotides, the CDR3 is TGCAGGCCCTACCCCTCCAGGGCGGTCACTGAAGCTTTCTTT. It specifies CRPYPSRAVTEAFF.